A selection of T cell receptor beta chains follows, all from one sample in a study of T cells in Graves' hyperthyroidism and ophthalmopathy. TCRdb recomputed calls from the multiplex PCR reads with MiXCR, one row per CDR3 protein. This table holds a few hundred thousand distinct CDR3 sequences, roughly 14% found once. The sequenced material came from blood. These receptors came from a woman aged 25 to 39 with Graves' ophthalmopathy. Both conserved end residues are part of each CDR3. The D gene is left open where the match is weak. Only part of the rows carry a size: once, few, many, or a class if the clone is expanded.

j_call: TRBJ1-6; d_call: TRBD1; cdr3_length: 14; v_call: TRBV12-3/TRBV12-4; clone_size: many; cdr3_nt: TGTGCCAGCAGTCTCACAGGGGCTAATTCACCCCTCCACTTT; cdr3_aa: CASSLTGANSPLHF
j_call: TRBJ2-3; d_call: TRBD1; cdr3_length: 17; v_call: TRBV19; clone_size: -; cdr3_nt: TGTGCCAGTAGTTCAGGACAGGGGGCTCCCCCCACAGATACGCAGTATTTT; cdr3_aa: CASSSGQGAPPTDTQYF
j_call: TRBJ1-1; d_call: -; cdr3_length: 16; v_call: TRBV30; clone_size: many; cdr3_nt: TGTGCCTGGAGACGGGAAAGGAAAATCATGAACACTGAAGCTTTCTTT; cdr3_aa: CAWRRERKIMNTEAFF
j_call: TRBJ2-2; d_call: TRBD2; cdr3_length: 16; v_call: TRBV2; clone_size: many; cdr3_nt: TGTGCCAGCACCCTGGGACTAGCGGGGAACACCGGGGAGCTGTTTTTT; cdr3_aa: CASTLGLAGNTGELFF
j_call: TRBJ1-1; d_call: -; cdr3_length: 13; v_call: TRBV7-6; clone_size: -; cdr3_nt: TGTGCCAGCACCCCCTCAGGGTCCACTGAAGCTTTCTTT; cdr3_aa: CASTPSGSTEAFF
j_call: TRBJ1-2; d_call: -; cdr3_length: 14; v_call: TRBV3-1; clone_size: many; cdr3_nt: TGTGCCAGCAGCCCTTTGAGGTCTAACTATGGCTACACCTTC; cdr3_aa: CASSPLRSNYGYTF
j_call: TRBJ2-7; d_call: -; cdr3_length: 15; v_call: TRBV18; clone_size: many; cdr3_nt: TGTGCCAGCTCACCAAAACGGGACGGCGTTGGAGAGCAGTACTTC; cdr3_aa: CASSPKRDGVGEQYF
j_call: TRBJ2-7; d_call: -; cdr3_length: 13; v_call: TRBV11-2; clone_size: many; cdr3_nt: TGTGCCAGCAGCCCCACCACCCATTACGAGCAGTACTTC; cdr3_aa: CASSPTTHYEQYF
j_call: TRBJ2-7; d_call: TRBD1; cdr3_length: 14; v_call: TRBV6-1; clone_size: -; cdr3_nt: TGTGCCAGCAGTCTTGGACAGGGCTTGACCGAGCAGTACTTC; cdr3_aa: CASSLGQGLTEQYF
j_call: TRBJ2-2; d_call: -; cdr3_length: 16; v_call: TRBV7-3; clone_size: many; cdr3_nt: TGTGCCAGCAGCTCAGGAGCTCGGCACGGTTCCGGGGAGCTGTTTTTT; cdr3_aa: CASSSGARHGSGELFF
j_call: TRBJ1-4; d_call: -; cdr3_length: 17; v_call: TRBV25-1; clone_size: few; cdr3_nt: TGTGCCAGCAGTGAATTGGGGGGTGCCACGACTAATGAAAAACTGTTTTTT; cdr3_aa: CASSELGGATTNEKLFF